The 7 T cell receptor beta chains presented below share a single source sample, sequenced in a study of blood T cell repertoires in COVID-19. Profiled with immunoSEQ multiplex PCR; TCRdb holds only in-frame clones, not every one. This sample has tens of thousands of clones, with roughly four fifths found just once. The specimen sequenced was peripheral blood. These TCRs come from a woman at least 80 years old with active or convalescent COVID-19.

The rearrangement joins TRBV24-1 to TRBJ1-5; D gene unclear. V lost 2 bases, J lost 7 bases, and 5 bases lay in between. Germline V gene lookup returns CDR1 KGHDR and CDR2 SFDVKD. This CDR3 is 12 amino acids long. In nucleotides, the CDR3 is TGTGCCACCAGTGATTACGGGCAGCCCCAGCATTTT. Protein product: CATSDYGQPQHF.

The chain is built from TRBV9 and TRBJ2-1; 7 bases align to TRBD2. V shed 3 bases and J 6 bases; nucleotides not matched to a gene: 12. Per the germline V gene, CDR1 is SGDLS and CDR2 is YYNGEE. This CDR3 is built from 16 residues. Written as DNA, the CDR3 is TGTGCCAGCAGCGCCCCGCCGGGGGGTCCAGGCAATGAGCAGTTCTTC. It codes for CASSAPPGGPGNEQFF.

The chain links TRBV4-3 to TRBJ1-6; no clear D. Between the trimmed V and J ends, which lost 1 base and 6 bases, there was a span of 10 bases. Per germline, CDR1 LGHNA and CDR2 YSLEER. CDR3 size: 15 residues. The CDR3 bases are TGCGCCAGCAGCCAAGCCCCACCCGGTAATTCACCCCTCCACTTT. It encodes CASSQAPPGNSPLHF.

This chain joins TRBV5-6 and TRBJ2-3; 7 positions match TRBD1. V shed 4 bases, J shed 4 bases, and the junction held 6 bases outside the gene matches. This CDR3 comprises 14 residues. Germline V gene lookup returns CDR1 SGHDT and CDR2 YYEEEE. CDR3 protein: CASSVPGQPDTQYF. CDR3 DNA sequence: TGTGCCAGCAGCGTACCGGGACAGCCAGATACGCAGTATTTT.

This chain links TRBV5-1 with TRBJ1-1; D is unresolved. V lost 3 bases, J lost 1 base, and 13 bases lay in between. In germline, CDR1 is SGHRS, CDR2 YFSETQ. The CDR3 covers 15 residues. This CDR3 reads CASSSLTRSNTEAFF. Here the CDR3 DNA reads TGCGCCAGCAGCTCCCTGACAAGATCGAACACTGAAGCTTTCTTT.

This clone has just one count. This chain joins TRBV29-1 and TRBJ1-1, with no clear D. The V end was cut by 4 bases, the J end by 4 bases, with 10 bases between. The CDR3 totals 12 residues. Germline lookup yields CDR1 SQVTM and CDR2 ANQGSEA. The CDR3 reads CSVGVSGTEAFF. In nucleotides, the CDR3 is TGCAGCGTTGGAGTTTCTGGCACTGAAGCTTTCTTT.

The chain couples TRBV7-2 to TRBJ1-1, with a tentative D call TRBD1 (5 bases). The CDR3 length is 15 residues. Germline V gives CDR1 SGHTA, CDR2 FQGNSA. Trimming removed 4 bases at V and 0 bases at J, with 12 bases between. Here the CDR3 DNA reads TGTGCCAGCAGCTCAGGGCTCCATATGAACACTGAAGCTTTCTTT. Amino acid sequence: CASSSGLHMNTEAFF.